This TCR beta chain was identified during a study of blood T cells in healthy people across ages. Study findings and constraints: Both higher diversity and more naive CD4+ cells marked long-lived donors when set against aged donors. Older age went with lower TCR beta diversity per million T cells, in a roughly linear way.

The amount of total RNA extracted per sample was at least 6 micrograms. Germline V lookup: CDR1 MDHEN, CDR2 SYDVKM. This CDR3 has 10 amino acids. V was pared by 11 bases and J by 8 bases, with 9 bases between. Using a J-beta primer mix together with a sample-barcoded 5' primer, a second PCR was run for 7 to 11 cycles. TCRdb re-called the 5' RACE reads with MiXCR, one entry per CDR3 protein. The data hold hundreds of thousands of distinct CDR3 sequences, with less than 25% observed a single time. As to this clonotype: Its antigen is not identified.

The sample was also reused in another study, on T cells of mothers and their children. That study reports: The authors found no persistent microchimeric T cell clones.

The receptor comes from a boy aged 10-17 years in good health. Source material: blood. This chain links TRBV28 with TRBJ2-2; no clear D gene. CDR3 region: CASSMGELFF. The CDR3 DNA is TGTGCCTCTTCCATGGGGGAGCTGTTTTTT.